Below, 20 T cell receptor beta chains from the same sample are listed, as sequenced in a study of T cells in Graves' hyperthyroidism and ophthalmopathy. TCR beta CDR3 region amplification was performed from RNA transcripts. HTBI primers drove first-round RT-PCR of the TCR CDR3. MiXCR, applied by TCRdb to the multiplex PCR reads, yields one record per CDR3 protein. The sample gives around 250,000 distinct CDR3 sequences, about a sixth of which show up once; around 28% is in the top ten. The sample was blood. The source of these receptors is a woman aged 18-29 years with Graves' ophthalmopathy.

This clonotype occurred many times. The CDR3 loop reads CSAGGAKAGVSYEQYF. The CDR3 nucleotides read TGCAGTGCTGGGGGGGCCAAAGCGGGGGTCAGCTACGAGCAGTACTTC. This chain uses TRBV20-1 with TRBJ2-7; 8 bases align to TRBD2. Trimming cost V 5 bases and J 3 bases; bases outside gene matches: 15. Germline V lookup: CDR1 DFQATT, CDR2 SNEGSKA (reference sequence). This CDR3 has 16 amino acids.

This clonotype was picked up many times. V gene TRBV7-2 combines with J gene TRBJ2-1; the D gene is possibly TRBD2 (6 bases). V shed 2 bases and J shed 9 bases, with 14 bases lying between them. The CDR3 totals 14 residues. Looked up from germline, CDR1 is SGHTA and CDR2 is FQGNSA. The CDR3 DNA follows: TGTGCCAGCAGCTTACTTGTGGGAGGAGGTGAGCAGTTCTTC. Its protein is CASSLLVGGGEQFF.

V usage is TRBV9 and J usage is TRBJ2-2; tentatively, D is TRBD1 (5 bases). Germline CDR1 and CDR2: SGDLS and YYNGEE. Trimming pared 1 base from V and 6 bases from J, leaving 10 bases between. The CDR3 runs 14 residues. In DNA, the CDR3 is TGTGCCAGCAGCGTACAGGGTTTCGCCGGGGAGCTGTTTTTT. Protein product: CASSVQGFAGELFF.

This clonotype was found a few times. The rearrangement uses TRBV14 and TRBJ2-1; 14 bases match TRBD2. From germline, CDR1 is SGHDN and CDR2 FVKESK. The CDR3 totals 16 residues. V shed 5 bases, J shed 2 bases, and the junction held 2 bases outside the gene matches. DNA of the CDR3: TGTGCCAGCAGCGGACTAGCGGGAGGCCCCTACAATGAGCAGTTCTTC. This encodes CASSGLAGGPYNEQFF. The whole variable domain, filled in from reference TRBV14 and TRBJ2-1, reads EAGVTQFPSHSVIEKGQTVTLRCDPISGHDNLYWYRRVMGKEIKFLLHFVKESKQDESGMPNNRFLAERTGGTYSTLKVQPAELEDSGVYFCASSGLAGGPYNEQFFGPGTRLTVL.

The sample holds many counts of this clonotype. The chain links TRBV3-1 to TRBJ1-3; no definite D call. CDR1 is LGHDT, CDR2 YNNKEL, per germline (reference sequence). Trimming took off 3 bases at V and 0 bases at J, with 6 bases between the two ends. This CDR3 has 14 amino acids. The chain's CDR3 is CASSHHNSGNTIYF. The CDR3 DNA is TGTGCCAGCAGCCATCACAACTCTGGAAACACCATATATTTT.

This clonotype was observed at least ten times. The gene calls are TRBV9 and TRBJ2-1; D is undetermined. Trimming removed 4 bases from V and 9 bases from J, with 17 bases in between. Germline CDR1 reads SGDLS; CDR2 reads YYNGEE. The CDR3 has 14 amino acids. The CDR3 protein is CASSPDPSQGEQFF. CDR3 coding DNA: TGTGCCAGCAGCCCAGACCCCTCCCAAGGTGAGCAGTTCTTC. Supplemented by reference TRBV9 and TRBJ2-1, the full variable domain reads DSGVTQTPKHLITATGQRVTLRCSPRSGDLSVYWYQQSLDQGLQFLIQYYNGEERAKGNILERFSAQQFPDLHSELNLSSLELGDSALYFCASSPDPSQGEQFFGPGTRLTVL.

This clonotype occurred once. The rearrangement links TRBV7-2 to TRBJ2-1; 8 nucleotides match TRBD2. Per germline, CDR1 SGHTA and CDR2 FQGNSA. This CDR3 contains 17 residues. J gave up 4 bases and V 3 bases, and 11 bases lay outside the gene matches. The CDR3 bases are TGTGCCAGCAGCTTGCGGAGCGGGAGCGCGGGTTACAATGAGCAGTTCTTC. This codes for CASSLRSGSAGYNEQFF.

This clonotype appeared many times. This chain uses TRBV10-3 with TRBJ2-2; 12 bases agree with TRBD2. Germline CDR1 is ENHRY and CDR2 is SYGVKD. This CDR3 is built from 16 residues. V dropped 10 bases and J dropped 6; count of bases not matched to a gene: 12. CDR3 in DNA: TGTGCCACCACGGGACTAGCGGGTCCCAGCGCCGGGGAGCTGTTTTTT. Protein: CATTGLAGPSAGELFF.

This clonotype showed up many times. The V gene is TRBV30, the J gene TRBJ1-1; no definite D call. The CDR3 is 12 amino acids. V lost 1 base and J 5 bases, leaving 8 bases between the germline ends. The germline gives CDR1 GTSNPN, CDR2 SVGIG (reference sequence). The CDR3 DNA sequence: TGTGCCTGGAGTGGAGGAGGGACTGAAGCTTTCTTT. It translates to CAWSGGGTEAFF. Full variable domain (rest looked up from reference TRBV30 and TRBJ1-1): SQTIHQWPATLVQPVGSPLSLECTVEGTSNPNLYWYRQAAGRGLQLLFYSVGIGQISSEVPQNLSASRPQDRQFILSSKKLLLSDSGFYLCAWSGGGTEAFFGQGTRLTVV.

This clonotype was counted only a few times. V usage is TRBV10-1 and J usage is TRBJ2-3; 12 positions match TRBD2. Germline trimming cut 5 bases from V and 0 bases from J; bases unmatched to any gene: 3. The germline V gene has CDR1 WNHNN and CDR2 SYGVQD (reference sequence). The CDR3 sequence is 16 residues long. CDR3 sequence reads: CASSFGLAGSTDTQYF. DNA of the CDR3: TGCGCCAGCAGTTTCGGACTAGCGGGGAGCACAGATACGCAGTATTTT.

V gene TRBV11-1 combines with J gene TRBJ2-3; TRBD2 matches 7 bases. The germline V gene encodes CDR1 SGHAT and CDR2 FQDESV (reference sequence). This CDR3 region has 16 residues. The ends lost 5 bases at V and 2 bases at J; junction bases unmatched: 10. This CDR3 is CASSSGARGSTDTQYF. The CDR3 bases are TGTGCCAGCAGCAGCGGGGCCCGGGGGTCCACAGATACGCAGTATTTT.

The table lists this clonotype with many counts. The CDR3 here is CASSQDSGQAERREGNTGELFF. Here the CDR3 DNA reads TGTGCCAGCAGCCAAGATTCCGGACAGGCTGAACGACGGGAGGGGAACACCGGGGAGCTGTTTTTT. This chain joins TRBV3-1 and TRBJ2-2, with D perhaps matching TRBD2 (8 bases). Germline CDR1 reads LGHDT; CDR2 reads YNNKEL (reference sequence). This CDR3 has 22 amino acids. Between the trimmed V and J ends, which lost 0 bases and 1 base, there was a span of 27 bases. The entire variable domain, with the rest obtained from reference TRBV3-1 and TRBJ2-2, is as follows: DTAVSQTPKYLVTQMGNDKSIKCEQNLGHDTMYWYKQDSKKFLKIMFSYNNKELIINETVPNRFSPKSPDKAHLNLHINSLELGDSAVYFCASSQDSGQAERREGNTGELFFGEGSRLTVL.

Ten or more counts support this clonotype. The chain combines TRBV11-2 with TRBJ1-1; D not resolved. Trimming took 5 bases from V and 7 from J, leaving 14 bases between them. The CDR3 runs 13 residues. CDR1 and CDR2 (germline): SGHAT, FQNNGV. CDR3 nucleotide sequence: TGTGCCAGCAGCCCCATCATCAAAGGTGAAGCTTTCTTT. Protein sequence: CASSPIIKGEAFF.

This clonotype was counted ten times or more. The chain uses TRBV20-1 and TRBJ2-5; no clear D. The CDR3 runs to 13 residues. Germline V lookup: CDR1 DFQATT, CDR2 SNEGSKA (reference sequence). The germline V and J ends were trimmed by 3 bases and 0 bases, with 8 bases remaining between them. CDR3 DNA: TGCAGTGCTAGGTCCGGCAACCAAGAGACCCAGTACTTC. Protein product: CSARSGNQETQYF.

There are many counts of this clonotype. CDR3 DNA sequence: TGTGCCAGTAGTTCCCCTAGCGGAATCTCCTACGAGCAGTACTTC. Encoded protein: CASSSPSGISYEQYF. The chain links TRBV19 to TRBJ2-7, with TRBD2 matching over 7 bases. J was trimmed by 0 bases and V by 5 bases; bases with no gene match: 7. From germline, CDR1 is LNHDA and CDR2 SQIVND (reference sequence). There are 15 residues in the CDR3. Looking up the rest from reference TRBV19 and TRBJ2-7 gives the full variable domain: DGGITQSPKYLFRKEGQNVTLSCEQNLNHDAMYWYRQDPGQGLRLIYYSQIVNDFQKGDIAEGYSVSREKKESFPLTVTSAQKNPTAFYLCASSSPSGISYEQYFGPGTRLTVT.

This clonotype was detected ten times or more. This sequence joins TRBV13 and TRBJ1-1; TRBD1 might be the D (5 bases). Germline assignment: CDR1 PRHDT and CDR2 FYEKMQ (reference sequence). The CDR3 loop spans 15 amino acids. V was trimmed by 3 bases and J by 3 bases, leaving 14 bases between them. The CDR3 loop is CASSFSGQAYTEAFF. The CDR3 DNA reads TGTGCCAGCAGCTTTTCGGGGCAGGCTTACACTGAAGCTTTCTTT. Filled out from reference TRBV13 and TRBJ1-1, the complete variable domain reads AAGVIQSPRHLIKEKRETATLKCYPIPRHDTVYWYQQGPGQDPQFLISFYEKMQSDKGSIPDRFSAQQFSDYHSELNMSSLELGDSALYFCASSFSGQAYTEAFFGQGTRLTVV.

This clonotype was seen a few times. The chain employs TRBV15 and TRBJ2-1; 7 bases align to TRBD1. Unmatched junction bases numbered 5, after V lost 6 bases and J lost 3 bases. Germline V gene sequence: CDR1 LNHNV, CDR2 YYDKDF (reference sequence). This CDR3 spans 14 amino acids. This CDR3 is CATRWDRGYNEQFF. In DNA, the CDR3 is TGTGCCACCAGGTGGGACAGAGGCTACAATGAGCAGTTCTTC.

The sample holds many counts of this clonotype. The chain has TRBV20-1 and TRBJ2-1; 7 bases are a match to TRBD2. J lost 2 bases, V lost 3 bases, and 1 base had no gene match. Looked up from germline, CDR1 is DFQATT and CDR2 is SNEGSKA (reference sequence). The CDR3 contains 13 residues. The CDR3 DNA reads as TGCAGTGCTAGCGGGGGGACCTACAATGAGCAGTTCTTC. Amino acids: CSASGGTYNEQFF.

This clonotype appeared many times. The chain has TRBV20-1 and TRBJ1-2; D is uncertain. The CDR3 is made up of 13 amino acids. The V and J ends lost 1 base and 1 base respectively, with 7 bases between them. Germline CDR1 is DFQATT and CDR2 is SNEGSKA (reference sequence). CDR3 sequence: CSARGQNNYGYTF. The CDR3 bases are TGCAGTGCTAGAGGACAAAATAACTATGGCTACACCTTC.

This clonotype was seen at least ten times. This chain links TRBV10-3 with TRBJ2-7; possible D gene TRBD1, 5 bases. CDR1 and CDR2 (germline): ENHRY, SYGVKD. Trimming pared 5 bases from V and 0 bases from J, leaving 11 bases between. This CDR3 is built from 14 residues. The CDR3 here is CAISTGQHSYEQYF. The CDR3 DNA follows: TGTGCCATCAGTACCGGACAACACTCCTACGAGCAGTACTTC.